Sequencing of this TCR beta chain was carried out in a study of cytotoxic CD8 clonotypes in ibrutinib-treated CLL. Whole-study findings and limits: Clonality was elevated at ibrutinib response and had returned toward baseline at progression.

Between the trimmed V and J ends, which lost 11 bases and 0 bases, there was a span of 20 bases. Germline V gene sequence: CDR1 MNHNY, CDR2 SVGAGI (reference sequence). The CDR3 runs 16 residues. Sequenced by immunoSEQ multiplex PCR; TCRdb stores in-frame clones only, minus some. The sample consists of hundreds of thousands of clones, under 75% of them appearing once. For this clone: Its antigen is not identified.

The rearrangement links TRBV6-6 to TRBJ1-3; D may be TRBD1 (5 bases). This clonotype was obtained from a human donor with chronic lymphocytic leukemia. The sample consisted of PBMCs, taken after 24 months of ibrutinib treatment. The CDR3 spells CAATDILYSSGNTIYF. The CDR3 coding sequence is TGTGCCGCCACGGACATCCTCTATTCCTCTGGAAACACCATATATTTT.